These 32 T cell receptor beta chains share one sample of origin, sequenced in a study of preoperative IRX-2 immunotherapy in early breast cancer. The protocol was immunoSEQ multiplex PCR, while the TCRdb copy is restricted to in-frame clones and leaves out a portion. The sample shows 35,000 to 45,000 clones, around three quarters of them seen only once. Treatment given: preoperative locoregional IRX-2 cytokine immunotherapy. Sequencing used tumor tissue, obtained after IRX-2 immunotherapy. All receptors come from a human donor with breast cancer.

The V and J genes are TRBV6-8 and TRBJ1-5; D perhaps matches TRBD1 (5 bases). The CDR3 sequence is 14 residues long. CDR1 and CDR2 from the germline V gene are MNHGY and SAAAGT. The ends were cut back, 4 bases at V and 3 bases at J, with 10 bases in the middle. The CDR3 here is CASSLNGANQPQHF. In DNA form, the CDR3 reads TGTGCCAGCAGTTTAAACGGGGCCAATCAGCCCCAGCATTTT.

The V gene is TRBV10-2, the J gene TRBJ2-3; 12 bases map to TRBD2. V dropped 7 bases and J dropped 1; count of bases not matched to a gene: 9. This CDR3 comprises 17 residues. Germline V gene lookup returns CDR1 WSHSY and CDR2 SAAADI. The DNA of the CDR3 is TGCGCCAGCACACCCGGGACTAGCGGGTGGGGCACAGATACGCAGTATTTT. Translated: CASTPGTSGWGTDTQYF.

This clone occurred once. V usage is TRBV6-8 and J usage is TRBJ2-1; 7 bases match TRBD2. V dropped 3 bases and J dropped 2; count of bases not matched to a gene: 7. The germline CDR1 and CDR2 sequences are MNHGY and SAAAGT. The CDR3 runs 16 residues. The CDR3 coding sequence is TGTGCCAGCAGTTATCGCGGTAGCGGGCCCTACAATGAGCAGTTCTTC. Protein product: CASSYRGSGPYNEQFF.

V usage is TRBV7-7 and J usage is TRBJ2-5; D ambiguous. The CDR3 extends over 15 amino acids. Trimming shortened V by 4 bases and J by 5 bases, and 17 bases separated the two germline ends. CDR1 and CDR2 (germline): SSHAT, FNYEAQ (reference sequence). As DNA, the CDR3 is TGTGCCAGCAGCTCCGTCATTGAGTCGAGGGAGACCCAGTACTTC. As protein: CASSSVIESRETQYF.

The V and J genes are TRBV6-8 and TRBJ1-6; D ambiguous. Trimming removed 5 bases from V and 4 bases from J, with 12 bases in between. Germline loops: CDR1 MNHGY, CDR2 SAAAGT. This CDR3 is 15 amino acids long. The CDR3 loop is CASSTGELYNSPLHF. The CDR3 DNA reads TGTGCCAGCAGTACCGGGGAACTATATAATTCACCCCTCCACTTT.

V is TRBV30 and J is TRBJ2-7, with 8 bases identical to TRBD2. The V gene's germline CDR1 is GTSNPN and CDR2 SVGIG (reference sequence). The ends lost 7 bases at V and 4 bases at J; junction bases unmatched: 15. This CDR3 contains 15 residues. In DNA, the CDR3 is TGTGCCTTGGGGGTGTTAGCGGGGTATCAATACGAGCAGTACTTC. Translating it yields CALGVLAGYQYEQYF.

This rearrangement joins TRBV12-5 to TRBJ1-1, with D perhaps matching TRBD1 (5 bases). This CDR3 spans 12 amino acids. Germline-derived CDR1 and CDR2 are LGHNT and FRNRAP. The germline V and J ends were trimmed by 3 bases and 6 bases, with 8 bases remaining between them. Here the CDR3 DNA reads TGTGCTAGTGGTTTTCAGGGATCTGAAGCTTTCTTT. Its translation: CASGFQGSEAFF.

The chain combines TRBV19 with TRBJ2-1, with D maybe TRBD2 (5 bases). CDR1 is LNHDA and CDR2 is SQIVND in the germline V gene (reference sequence). V was pared by 3 bases and J by 4 bases, with 13 bases between. The CDR3 loop spans 15 amino acids. The CDR3 protein is CASSIRHPGYNEQFF. The CDR3 bases are TGTGCCAGTAGTATCCGACACCCGGGGTACAATGAGCAGTTCTTC.

V and J are TRBV28 and TRBJ2-1; 11 bases map to TRBD2. This CDR3 is built from 17 residues. V dropped 6 bases and J dropped 0; count of bases not matched to a gene: 7. From germline, CDR1 is MDHEN and CDR2 SYDVKM. The CDR3 spells CASSHSSGGSSYNEQFF. The CDR3 nucleotides are TGTGCCAGCAGCCACTCTAGCGGGGGGAGCTCCTACAATGAGCAGTTCTTC.

This sequence joins TRBV19 and TRBJ1-5, with no clear D. The CDR3 sequence is 14 residues long. Trimming left V 6 bases short and J 2 bases short, with 11 bases between. CDR1 is LNHDA, CDR2 SQIVND, per germline (reference sequence). The CDR3 is CASSEGLGNQPQHF. The CDR3 region has the DNA TGTGCCAGTAGCGAAGGGTTGGGCAATCAGCCCCAGCATTTT.

Judged by abundance, this clone is medium-sized. DNA of the CDR3: TGTGCCTGGAGTCGGGGGGGAATCAATCAGCCCCAGCATTTT. As protein: CAWSRGGINQPQHF. The chain is built from TRBV30 and TRBJ1-5; tentative D call: TRBD1 (5 bases). The CDR3 runs 14 residues. Germline V CDR1 and CDR2: GTSNPN, SVGIG (reference sequence). Trimming left V 2 bases short and J 3 bases short, with 11 bases between.

The chain joins TRBV7-1 to TRBJ2-3; D gene unclear. TRBV7-1 is marked as an open reading frame, function uncertain. There are 14 residues in the CDR3. Trimming cost V 5 bases and J 3 bases, with 12 bases left between them. The CDR3: CASSKGPSTDTQYF. CDR3 DNA sequence: TGTGCCAGCAGCAAAGGGCCCTCTACAGATACGCAGTATTTT.

This chain uses TRBV5-1 with TRBJ1-1, with 7 bases aligning to TRBD1. CDR3 length: 17 amino acids. Losses at the gene ends were 2 bases for V and 1 base for J; bases not matched to a gene: 11. Germline V gene data show CDR1 as SGHRS and CDR2 as YFSETQ. The DNA of the CDR3 is TGCGCCAGCAGCTTCGGCGTAGGGACAGCGGGGAACACTGAAGCTTTCTTT. Protein product: CASSFGVGTAGNTEAFF.

Concerning this clone itself: Since one of the bases is ambiguous or unread, X appears in place of its residue. The rearrangement joins TRBV11-3 to TRBJ2-7; the D call may be TRBD1 or TRBD2 (5 bases each). CDR3 length equals 15 residues. Trimming removed 5 bases at V and 5 bases at J, with 19 bases between. Germline CDR1 SGHNT, CDR2 YENEEA. The CDR3 coding sequence is TGTGCCAGCAGCCCYGGGACGATAACTCTCCACGAGCAGTACTTC. It yields the protein CASSXGTITLHEQYF. Given in full, the CDR3 is CASSPGTITLHEQYF. Variable domain in full (rest from reference TRBV11-3 and TRBJ2-7): EAGVVQSPRYKIIEKKQPVAFWCNPISGHNTLYWYLQNLGQGPELLIRYENEEAVDDSQLPKDRFSAERLKGVDSTLKIQPAELGDSAVYLCASSPGTITLHEQYFGPGTRLTVT.

This clone has a handful of counts. The chain employs TRBV30 and TRBJ2-5; TRBD2 aligns across 11 bases. V trimming: 2 bases; J trimming: 5 bases; junction bases outside the gene matches: 10. Germline CDR1 GTSNPN, CDR2 SVGIG (reference sequence). This CDR3 is 16 amino acids long. The CDR3 region has the DNA TGTGCCTGGAGTTCGGTAGCGGGAGGGCCTCGGGAGACCCAGTACTTC. Residues: CAWSSVAGGPRETQYF.

The chain uses TRBV7-7 and TRBJ2-5; 11 bases are shared with TRBD1. This CDR3 comprises 17 residues. J was trimmed by 5 bases and V by 1 base; bases with no gene match: 9. Germline V gene lookup returns CDR1 SSHAT and CDR2 FNYEAQ (reference sequence). The CDR3 region has the DNA TGTGCCAGCAGCTTAGGTCAACCAGGGACAGGGGGTGAGACCCAGTACTTC. This translates into CASSLGQPGTGGETQYF.

This rearrangement joins TRBV5-1 to TRBJ2-7, with TRBD1 matching 7 bases. CDR1 and CDR2 (germline): SGHRS, YFSETQ. V lost 3 bases, J lost 1 base, and 7 bases stayed unmatched. This CDR3 has 15 residues. The CDR3: CASSSARQGSYEQYF. CDR3 coding DNA: TGCGCCAGCAGCTCTGCCCGACAGGGATCCTACGAGCAGTACTTC.

This rearrangement joins TRBV18 to TRBJ1-5; D unresolved. The CDR3 consists of 15 residues. Germline V gene sequence: CDR1 KGHSH, CDR2 LQKENI. V lost 1 base and J lost 0, with 7 bases in between. Written as DNA, the CDR3 is TGTGCCAGCTCACCACGGTCCGATAGCAATCAGCCCCAGCATTTT. This gives the protein CASSPRSDSNQPQHF.

This clone was observed a handful of times. This rearrangement joins TRBV11-3 to TRBJ2-1, with 9 bases aligning to TRBD2. The length of the CDR3 is 16 residues. V lost 3 bases to trimming and J lost 3 bases; unmatched junction nucleotides: 6. The V gene's germline CDR1 is SGHNT and CDR2 YENEEA. CDR3: CASSLESSGGYNEQFF. For the CDR3, the DNA is TGTGCCAGCAGCTTGGAGAGTAGCGGGGGCTACAATGAGCAGTTCTTC.

Concerning this clone: In the same sample, other DNA sequences code for this CDR3. This chain uses TRBV5-1 with TRBJ1-1, with D possibly TRBD1 on 6 matching bases. V was trimmed by 3 bases and J by 0 bases, leaving 9 bases between them. Germline V gene sequence: CDR1 SGHRS, CDR2 YFSETQ. The CDR3 runs to 14 residues. CDR3 residues: CASSSGQLNTEAFF. CDR3 DNA: TGCGCCAGCAGCTCAGGACAGCTGAACACTGAAGCTTTCTTT.

The V and J genes are TRBV7-1 and TRBJ2-2; TRBD2 matches 11 bases. TRBV7-1 is an ORF, with its function uncertain. J was trimmed by 4 bases and V by 4 bases; bases with no gene match: 8. The CDR3 sequence is 17 residues long. The CDR3 is CASSLLGLAARTGELFF. CDR3 in DNA: TGTGCCAGCAGCTTGTTGGGACTAGCGGCGCGCACCGGGGAGCTGTTTTTT.

The V call is TRBV6-8, the J call TRBJ1-2; no clear D. The germline gives CDR1 MNHGY, CDR2 SAAAGT. Trimming stripped 5 bases from V and 2 bases from J, with 9 bases between. The CDR3 is made up of 13 amino acids. CDR3 amino acids: CASSPSSNYGYTF. For the CDR3, the DNA is TGTGCCAGCAGTCCCAGTTCCAACTATGGCTACACCTTC.

The rearrangement uses TRBV6-8 and TRBJ1-5; maybe TRBD1 (6 bases). CDR3 length equals 14 residues. Trimming stripped 7 bases from V and 11 bases from J, with 21 bases between. Germline CDR1 MNHGY, CDR2 SAAAGT. The CDR3 here is CASNSLGGQGTQHF. Here the CDR3 DNA reads TGTGCCAGCAATTCCTTGGGAGGGCAGGGGACCCAGCATTTT.

The chain combines TRBV5-1 with TRBJ2-7, with TRBD2 matching over 8 bases. V trimming: 4 bases; J trimming: 0 bases; junction bases outside the gene matches: 6. Germline loops: CDR1 SGHRS, CDR2 YFSETQ. The CDR3 consists of 15 residues. The DNA of the CDR3 is TGCGCCAGCAGCCTCCTAGCGGGTCCCTCCTACGAGCAGTACTTC. It specifies CASSLLAGPSYEQYF.

The CDR3 protein is CAWRGDRGETQYF. Here the CDR3 DNA reads TGTGCCTGGAGGGGTGACAGGGGAGAGACCCAGTACTTC. V is TRBV30 and J is TRBJ2-5, with TRBD1 matching 8 bases. V was pared by 3 bases and J by 4 bases, with 4 bases of the junction left unmatched. The CDR3 is 13 residues long. CDR1 and CDR2 (germline): GTSNPN, SVGIG (reference sequence). Full variable domain (outside the CDR3, taken from reference TRBV30 and TRBJ2-5): SQTIHQWPATLVQPVGSPLSLECTVEGTSNPNLYWYRQAAGRGLQLLFYSVGIGQISSEVPQNLSASRPQDRQFILSSKKLLLSDSGFYLCAWRGDRGETQYFGPGTRLLVL.

The chain employs TRBV23-1 and TRBJ2-5, with D uncertain. TRBV23-1 is assigned to the ORF class and has an uncertain function. The CDR3 spans 13 residues. Trimming took off 6 bases at V and 2 bases at J, with 10 bases between the two ends. The CDR3 bases are TGCGCCAGCAGCTTAGATATTCAAGAGACCCAGTACTTC. It translates to CASSLDIQETQYF.

The V call is TRBV19, the J call TRBJ2-7; the D gene is possibly TRBD1 (6 bases). CDR1 is LNHDA and CDR2 is SQIVND in the germline V gene (reference sequence). V was cut by 6 bases and J by 5 bases, with 11 bases left in between. The CDR3 is made up of 12 amino acids. The CDR3 coding sequence is TGTGCCAGTAGCGACAGGCGCAACGAGCAGTACTTC. Translated, it gives CASSDRRNEQYF.

This clone was counted only a few times. The chain has TRBV11-3 and TRBJ2-4; tentatively, D is TRBD1 or TRBD2 (6 bases each). Germline assignment: CDR1 SGHNT and CDR2 YENEEA. The CDR3 runs to 15 residues. V lost 5 bases to trimming and J lost 2 bases, with 13 bases between them. The CDR3 nucleotides read TGTGCCAGCAGCCTCCAGGGGAGGCCCAAAAACATTCAGTACTTC. Protein: CASSLQGRPKNIQYF.

This clone was seen more than once but under ten times. This chain joins TRBV11-3 and TRBJ2-2, with unresolved D. CDR1 is SGHNT, CDR2 YENEEA, per germline. The CDR3 consists of 16 residues. V lost 0 bases and J 2 bases, leaving 10 bases between the germline ends. The CDR3 nucleotides are TGTGCCAGCAGCTTAGAAGTCCGTCCCAACACCGGGGAGCTGTTTTTT. This sequence encodes CASSLEVRPNTGELFF.

This sequence joins TRBV5-1 and TRBJ1-1; D remains ambiguous. Between the trimmed V and J ends, which lost 4 bases and 0 bases, there was a span of 13 bases. The CDR3 is 15 amino acids. The V gene's germline CDR1 is SGHRS and CDR2 YFSETQ. The CDR3 nucleotides are TGCGCCAGCAGCCCTATCACAATTTTGAACACTGAAGCTTTCTTT. Encoded protein: CASSPITILNTEAFF.

This CDR3 reads CASQGASGSHNEQFF. The DNA of the CDR3 is TGCGCCAGCCAAGGGGCTAGCGGGAGTCACAATGAGCAGTTCTTC. The gene calls are TRBV5-1 and TRBJ2-1; 10 nucleotides agree with TRBD2. The CDR3 consists of 15 residues. Germline V gives CDR1 SGHRS, CDR2 YFSETQ. Germline trimming cut 7 bases from V and 5 bases from J; bases unmatched to any gene: 9.

This clone was seen a few times. J is TRBJ2-7 and V is TRBV11-3; the match to TRBD1 covers 8 bases. J was trimmed by 3 bases and V by 2 bases; bases with no gene match: 3. This CDR3 has 14 amino acids. The germline CDR1 and CDR2 sequences are SGHNT and YENEEA. CDR3 sequence: CASSLPGQGYEQYF. As DNA, the CDR3 is TGTGCCAGCAGCTTACCCGGACAGGGCTACGAGCAGTACTTC.